The rows below give T cell receptor beta chains drawn from one sample of a study of T-cell memory formation after mild COVID-19. From the 5' RACE reads, TCRdb called clonotypes with MiXCR, one entry per CDR3 protein. Here the sample spans about 84,000 distinct CDR3 sequences, approximately 15% being singletons. The specimen was PBMCs or a T cell subset sorted from them (not recorded which). The receptor source for this set is an adult woman who had mild COVID-19 (a few samples of this study predate the infection). Cell type and time point are not known. CDR3s include the opening cysteine and the closing phenylalanine or tryptophan. D genes are given only for firm matches. Clone size, where shown, is once, few, many, or a class for clones that have expanded.

CDR3 length: 11; J gene: TRBJ2-1; clone size: .; V gene: TRBV27; D gene: .; CDR3 protein: CASSLKTVQFF; CDR3 DNA: TGTGCCAGCAGTTTAAAAACGGTCCAGTTCTTC
CDR3 length: 16; J gene: TRBJ2-5; clone size: few; V gene: TRBV9; D gene: TRBD2; CDR3 protein: CASSVALTSVEETQYF; CDR3 DNA: TGTGCCAGCAGCGTAGCCCTGACTAGCGTAGAAGAGACCCAGTACTTC
CDR3 length: 15; J gene: TRBJ2-7; clone size: many; V gene: TRBV11-2; D gene: TRBD2; CDR3 protein: CASSQLAGASYEQYF; CDR3 DNA: TGTGCCAGCAGCCAACTAGCGGGGGCCTCCTACGAGCAGTACTTC
CDR3 length: 15; J gene: TRBJ1-3; clone size: .; V gene: TRBV5-1; D gene: .; CDR3 protein: CASSLDVGVGNTIYF; CDR3 DNA: TGCGCCAGCAGCTTGGACGTTGGCGTGGGAAACACCATATATTTT
CDR3 length: 11; J gene: TRBJ2-7; clone size: .; V gene: TRBV10-3; D gene: .; CDR3 protein: CASQEGSEQYF; CDR3 DNA: TGTGCCTCCCAGGAAGGGTCCGAGCAGTACTTC
CDR3 length: 15; J gene: TRBJ2-1; clone size: few; V gene: TRBV20-1; D gene: .; CDR3 protein: CSASPGALAYNEQFF; CDR3 DNA: TGCAGTGCTAGTCCGGGGGCCCTAGCCTACAATGAGCAGTTCTTC
CDR3 length: 14; J gene: TRBJ2-1; clone size: few; V gene: TRBV7-2; D gene: .; CDR3 protein: CASSGTSGYNEQFF; CDR3 DNA: TGTGCCAGCAGCGGGACCTCAGGCTACAATGAGCAGTTCTTC
CDR3 length: 13; J gene: TRBJ1-5; clone size: .; V gene: TRBV6-6; D gene: .; CDR3 protein: CASTNLTAQPQHF; CDR3 DNA: TGTGCCAGCACCAACCTCACTGCTCAGCCCCAGCATTTT
CDR3 length: 14; J gene: TRBJ1-2; clone size: few; V gene: TRBV12-3/TRBV12-4; D gene: .; CDR3 protein: CASGYEGVGGGYTF; CDR3 DNA: TGTGCCAGCGGCTATGAGGGAGTTGGTGGCGGCTACACCTTC
CDR3 length: 16; J gene: TRBJ2-1; clone size: .; V gene: TRBV3-1; D gene: TRBD2; CDR3 protein: CASRPSGTSGRNEQFF; CDR3 DNA: TGTGCCAGCAGACCCTCCGGGACTAGCGGGAGGAATGAGCAGTTCTTC
CDR3 length: 17; J gene: TRBJ2-1; clone size: .; V gene: TRBV4-2; D gene: .; CDR3 protein: CASSQEGQVGSYNEQFF; CDR3 DNA: TGTGCCAGCAGCCAAGAGGGCCAGGTAGGCTCCTACAATGAGCAGTTCTTC
CDR3 length: 12; J gene: TRBJ2-1; clone size: few; V gene: TRBV6-2/TRBV6-3; D gene: .; CDR3 protein: CASSDLPNEQFF; CDR3 DNA: TGTGCCAGTTCCGACTTGCCCAATGAGCAGTTCTTC
CDR3 length: 18; J gene: TRBJ2-1; clone size: few; V gene: TRBV4-3; D gene: TRBD1; CDR3 protein: CASSQMEQGDLQSSEQFF; CDR3 DNA: TGCGCCAGCAGCCAAATGGAGCAGGGGGACCTACAATCGAGCGAGCAGTTCTTC
CDR3 length: 14; J gene: TRBJ2-7; clone size: few; V gene: TRBV5-1; D gene: .; CDR3 protein: CASSERDSSYEQYF; CDR3 DNA: TGCGCCAGCAGCGAGCGGGACAGCTCCTACGAGCAGTACTTC
CDR3 length: 16; J gene: TRBJ2-3; clone size: .; V gene: TRBV9; D gene: TRBD2; CDR3 protein: CASSVPSGGATDTQYF; CDR3 DNA: TGTGCCAGCAGCGTACCTAGCGGGGGGGCCACAGATACGCAGTATTTT
CDR3 length: 13; J gene: TRBJ2-1; clone size: few; V gene: TRBV7-7; D gene: TRBD2; CDR3 protein: CASSLAAGGEQFF; CDR3 DNA: TGTGCTAGCAGCTTAGCGGCGGGAGGTGAGCAGTTCTTC
CDR3 length: 12; J gene: TRBJ1-1; clone size: medium-sized; V gene: TRBV5-5; D gene: .; CDR3 protein: CASSSQGTEAFF; CDR3 DNA: TGTGCCAGCAGCTCGCAGGGTACTGAAGCTTTCTTT
CDR3 length: 13; J gene: TRBJ1-1; clone size: .; V gene: TRBV13; D gene: .; CDR3 protein: CASSLESGGKAFF; CDR3 DNA: TGTGCCAGCAGCTTAGAGTCCGGCGGAAAAGCTTTCTTT
CDR3 length: 16; J gene: TRBJ2-7; clone size: few; V gene: TRBV14; D gene: TRBD1; CDR3 protein: CASSQDFGQGWREQYF; CDR3 DNA: TGTGCCAGCAGCCAAGATTTCGGACAGGGCTGGAGGGAGCAGTACTTC
CDR3 length: 15; J gene: TRBJ2-3; clone size: .; V gene: TRBV5-5; D gene: .; CDR3 protein: CASSSVISSTDTQYF; CDR3 DNA: TGTGCCAGCAGCTCAGTGATTTCTAGCACAGATACGCAGTATTTT
CDR3 length: 16; J gene: TRBJ2-1; clone size: few; V gene: TRBV12-3/TRBV12-4; D gene: TRBD2; CDR3 protein: CASSPAGDHSYNEQFF; CDR3 DNA: TGTGCCAGCAGTCCTGCGGGGGACCACTCCTACAATGAGCAGTTCTTC
CDR3 length: 10; J gene: TRBJ1-2; clone size: .; V gene: TRBV29-1; D gene: .; CDR3 protein: CSVETNGYTF; CDR3 DNA: TGCAGCGTTGAAACTAATGGCTACACCTTC
CDR3 length: 12; J gene: TRBJ2-1; clone size: few; V gene: TRBV10-3; D gene: TRBD1; CDR3 protein: CAFSQGNNEQFF; CDR3 DNA: TGTGCCTTTTCACAGGGGAACAATGAGCAGTTCTTC
CDR3 length: 15; J gene: TRBJ2-3; clone size: .; V gene: TRBV7-9; D gene: TRBD1; CDR3 protein: CASSPGTGLPDTQYF; CDR3 DNA: TGTGCCAGCAGCCCCGGGACAGGCCTTCCAGATACGCAGTATTTT
CDR3 length: 14; J gene: TRBJ2-7; clone size: .; V gene: TRBV11-2; D gene: .; CDR3 protein: CASSAPGHGLEQYF; CDR3 DNA: TGTGCCAGCAGCGCACCGGGACACGGGCTGGAGCAGTACTTC
CDR3 length: 16; J gene: TRBJ2-1; clone size: few; V gene: TRBV5-1; D gene: TRBD2; CDR3 protein: CASSLTSGGTLNEQFF; CDR3 DNA: TGCGCCAGCAGCTTGACTAGCGGGGGGACCCTCAATGAGCAGTTCTTC
CDR3 length: 12; J gene: TRBJ2-7; clone size: .; V gene: TRBV2; D gene: .; CDR3 protein: CASSNLIYEQYF; CDR3 DNA: TGTGCCAGCAGTAACCTGATCTACGAGCAGTACTTC
CDR3 length: 14; J gene: TRBJ1-1; clone size: .; V gene: TRBV7-2; D gene: TRBD1; CDR3 protein: CASSSDRAGTEAFF; CDR3 DNA: TGTGCCAGCAGTTCCGACAGGGCGGGAACTGAAGCTTTCTTT
CDR3 length: 13; J gene: TRBJ2-1; clone size: few; V gene: TRBV4-2; D gene: .; CDR3 protein: CASSQGGANEQFF; CDR3 DNA: TGTGCCAGCAGCCAAGGAGGCGCGAATGAGCAGTTCTTC
CDR3 length: 12; J gene: TRBJ1-1; clone size: .; V gene: TRBV7-8; D gene: .; CDR3 protein: CASSLAGAEAFF; CDR3 DNA: TGTGCCAGCAGCTTAGCCGGGGCTGAAGCTTTCTTT
CDR3 length: 15; J gene: TRBJ2-7; clone size: .; V gene: TRBV5-1; D gene: .; CDR3 protein: CASSVGMDSSYEQYF; CDR3 DNA: TGCGCCAGCAGCGTGGGAATGGACAGCTCCTACGAGCAGTACTTC
CDR3 length: 16; J gene: TRBJ2-1; clone size: few; V gene: TRBV5-1; D gene: TRBD2; CDR3 protein: CASSLLSGGSNNEQFF; CDR3 DNA: TGCGCCAGCAGCTTACTCAGCGGGGGTTCGAACAATGAGCAGTTCTTC
CDR3 length: 12; J gene: TRBJ2-3; clone size: .; V gene: TRBV20-1; D gene: .; CDR3 protein: CSARGYTDTQYF; CDR3 DNA: TGCAGTGCTAGAGGGTACACAGATACGCAGTATTTT
CDR3 length: 16; J gene: TRBJ2-3; clone size: .; V gene: TRBV6-6; D gene: .; CDR3 protein: CASSPWTVLRTDTQYF; CDR3 DNA: TGTGCCAGCAGCCCGTGGACAGTTCTTCGGACAGATACGCAGTATTTT
CDR3 length: 16; J gene: TRBJ2-7; clone size: .; V gene: TRBV21-1; D gene: .; CDR3 protein: CASSRGTGSSSYEQYF; CDR3 DNA: TGTGCCAGCAGCAGGGGGACAGGCTCCAGCTCCTACGAGCAGTACTTC
CDR3 length: 14; J gene: TRBJ1-5; clone size: few; V gene: TRBV30; D gene: TRBD1; CDR3 protein: CAWSPGQGHQPQHF; CDR3 DNA: TGTGCCTGGAGTCCGGGACAGGGGCATCAGCCCCAGCATTTT
CDR3 length: 13; J gene: TRBJ1-5; clone size: once; V gene: TRBV24-1; D gene: .; CDR3 protein: CATSASGTQPQHF; CDR3 DNA: TGTGCCACCAGTGCCTCGGGCACTCAGCCCCAGCATTTT
CDR3 length: 12; J gene: TRBJ2-7; clone size: few; V gene: TRBV20-1; D gene: TRBD1; CDR3 protein: CSATTGGWEQYF; CDR3 DNA: TGCAGTGCTACTACAGGGGGCTGGGAGCAGTACTTC
CDR3 length: 14; J gene: TRBJ2-7; clone size: .; V gene: TRBV19; D gene: TRBD1; CDR3 protein: CASSRQGSYYEQYF; CDR3 DNA: TGTGCCAGTAGTAGACAGGGTTCCTACTACGAGCAGTACTTC
CDR3 length: 14; J gene: TRBJ1-1; clone size: .; V gene: TRBV7-8; D gene: .; CDR3 protein: CASSPGRENTEAFF; CDR3 DNA: TGTGCCAGCAGCCCAGGACGAGAGAACACTGAAGCTTTCTTT
CDR3 length: 16; J gene: TRBJ2-1; clone size: few; V gene: TRBV15; D gene: .; CDR3 protein: CATSLTGPIAYNEQFF; CDR3 DNA: TGTGCCACCAGCTTAACAGGGCCAATCGCTTACAATGAGCAGTTCTTC